The 8 T cell receptor beta chains below were found in one sample sequenced in a study of T cell responses to AZD1222 COVID-19 vaccine. Here immunoSEQ multiplex PCR was the method, and the copy in TCRdb shows in-frame clones only, minus some. The table shows about 99,000 clones, with about 87% occurring only once. The specimen was peripheral blood, collected on day 0 of AZD1222 vaccination. Source of these receptors: an adult in good health.

In its sample, this clone was seen many times. The rearrangement uses TRBV6-5 and TRBJ1-1; no clear D gene. CDR1 and CDR2 (germline): MNHEY, SVGAGI. With 1 base removed from V and 2 bases from J, the gap between germline ends came to 5 bases. This CDR3 spans 13 amino acids. This CDR3 is CASSYFGNTEAFF. CDR3 in DNA: TGTGCCAGCAGTTACTTTGGAAACACTGAAGCTTTCTTT.

The chain combines TRBV18 with TRBJ1-2; D call uncertain. Germline values: CDR1 KGHSH, CDR2 LQKENI. Deletions cut 0 bases from V and 1 base from J, with 6 bases between. This CDR3 is 14 amino acids long. CDR3 amino acids: CASSPPEVNYGYTF. DNA for the CDR3: TGTGCCAGCTCACCACCCGAGGTTAACTATGGCTACACCTTC.

V and J are TRBV7-2 and TRBJ2-2; 7 positions match TRBD1. Germline V gene lookup returns CDR1 SGHTA and CDR2 FQGNSA. J was trimmed by 4 bases and V by 1 base; bases with no gene match: 3. The CDR3 length is 15 residues. The CDR3 DNA reads as TGTGCCAGCAGCTTAGGGACAGGCAGCACCGGGGAGCTGTTTTTT. Encoded protein: CASSLGTGSTGELFF. Using reference TRBV7-2 and TRBJ2-2 for the parts outside the CDR3, the full variable domain is GAGVSQSPSNKVTEKGKDVELRCDPISGHTALYWYRQSLGQGLEFLIYFQGNSAPDKSGLPSDRFSAERTGGSVSTLTIQRTQQEDSAVYLCASSLGTGSTGELFFGEGSRLTVL.

The chain carries TRBV19 and TRBJ1-1; D not resolved. Trimming took 3 bases from V and 1 from J, leaving 9 bases between them. The CDR3 totals 14 residues. The germline gives CDR1 LNHDA, CDR2 SQIVND (reference sequence). CDR3 nucleotide sequence: TGTGCCAGTAGTATCCCCGGGAAGAACACTGAAGCTTTCTTT. Amino acids: CASSIPGKNTEAFF.

The gene calls are TRBV4-1 and TRBJ2-7, with a tentative D call TRBD2 (5 bases). The CDR3 consists of 15 residues. Germline CDR1 is MGHRA and CDR2 is YSYEKL. V lost 2 bases and J lost 2, with 13 bases in between. CDR3 in DNA: TGCGCCAGCAGCCAATCACTAGTCGGGGCCTACGAGCAGTACTTC. Translated: CASSQSLVGAYEQYF.

This chain's CDR3 is CAHQAGGNTIYF. Written as DNA, the CDR3 is TGTGCCCATCAGGCGGGTGGAAACACCATATATTTT. This sequence joins TRBV6-6 and TRBJ1-3, with unresolved D. The CDR3 loop spans 12 amino acids. CDR1 is MNHNY, CDR2 SVGAGI, per germline (reference sequence). The V and J ends lost 11 bases and 3 bases respectively, with 11 bases between them.

The J gene is TRBJ2-7, the V gene TRBV6-5, with TRBD2 matching 16 bases. The germline V gene has CDR1 MNHEY and CDR2 SVGAGI. V was clipped by 4 bases and J by 4 bases; unmatched bases: 1. CDR3 length equals 15 residues. CDR3 coding DNA: TGTGCCAGCAGTTTGGGACTAGCGGGAGGGTACGAGCAGTACTTC. Protein product: CASSLGLAGGYEQYF.

The chain has TRBV7-8 and TRBJ2-5, with D perhaps assigned TRBD1 or TRBD2 (5 bases each). The CDR3 length is 15 residues. V lost 1 base and J lost 5, with 14 bases in between. Germline CDR1 SGHVS, CDR2 FQNEAQ. CDR3 in amino acids: CASSLEGRGEETQYF. For the CDR3, the DNA is TGTGCCAGCAGCTTAGAAGGAAGGGGAGAGGAGACCCAGTACTTC.